This T cell receptor beta chain was obtained from a study of shared clonotypes between healthy human individuals. Background on the study: Serving as donors were two women and three men, whose ages spanned 18 to 49.

The split of CD4+ cells yielded CD45RA+ naive and CD45RA-negative memory subsets. The CDR3 covers 13 residues. Trimming took off 4 bases at V and 0 bases at J, with 8 bases between the two ends. CDR1 SGDLS and CDR2 YYNGEE come from the germline V gene. Clones were sequenced by immunoSEQ multiplex PCR, and TCRdb holds only the in-frame ones, with some missing. This table has roughly 500,000 clones, about 96% appearing once. Note on this clone: What it binds is not known.

Findings and caveats of the study: Donors were few, which limited the genetic and exposure-history diversity represented.

Specimen: naive CD4+ T cells sorted from blood. Subset specified: CD45RA+ positively selected. The clonotype comes from a woman in her twenties or thirties in good health. The rearrangement links TRBV9 to TRBJ2-7; a weak D match, TRBD2 (5 bases). CDR3 sequence: CASSRGSSYEQYF. CDR3 in DNA: TGTGCCAGCAGCCGAGGGTCCTCCTACGAGCAGTACTTC.